This TCR beta chain stems from a study of blood T cell repertoires in COVID-19. This CDR3 contains 16 residues. V shed 4 bases and J shed 5 bases, with 21 bases lying between them. CDR1 is SGHKS, CDR2 YYEKEE, per germline (reference sequence). In the study's own analysis: Amplifying reference gene primers gave estimates of nucleated cell counts. Sequencing was performed with immunoSEQ multiplex PCR; in TCRdb, only in-frame clones are kept and a portion is missing. D and trimming were read from the DNA, whereas the V and J calls and clone size are those reported in that table. The top ten clones hold 3% to 3.5% of a sample with roughly 140,000 clones, 80% to 90% of them seen once.

Sequencing used peripheral blood. The receptor comes from a woman in her sixties or seventies with active COVID-19. J is TRBJ2-5 and V is TRBV5-5; D is perhaps TRBD2 (6 bases). CDR3 sequence reads: CASSGSQTRGPETQYF. The CDR3 coding sequence is TGTGCCAGCAGCGGAAGCCAGACTAGGGGTCCGGAGACCCAGTACTTC.